This T cell receptor beta chain was observed in a study of cytomegalovirus exposure and HLA in healthy donors (dated by TCRdb to the late 2010s). Broadly, across the study: According to a later analysis, the roughly 120 validation repertoires were produced on the same platform as the approximately 620 repertoires of the first cohort. The study was designed to test whether signatures of past pathogen exposure could be identified by cataloging public T cell receptors. A separate validation cohort of over a hundred different subjects was used in addition to the roughly 700-subject first cohort. High-throughput TCR immunosequencing, statistical association of individual TCRs with disease status, and machine learning were combined to predict cytomegalovirus infection status.

Summary of the overall study and its limitations: The authors suggested that the approach could potentially be extended to other disease states and immunological phenotypes. A later analysis found that TCRs clustered in the first cohort also tended to co-occur in the 120 validation repertoires, with 90% to 95% of cluster scores above 0. The study listed 164 TCR beta chains as associated with cytomegalovirus. A later analysis lacked HLA typing for the validation cohort, so it scored co-occurrence in that cohort across all 120 or so repertoires. The classifier was reported to diagnose cytomegalovirus status with high specificity and sensitivity in both the original cohort and the validation cohort. In vitro tests confirmed that a few of the cytomegalovirus-associated TCR beta chains recognize cytomegalovirus antigens. While some public TCRs were present in many individuals, most TCR sequences turned up only very rarely across donors.

Turning to this clone: It lacks a known antigen. No quality values exist for individual bases; no much larger clone is one base distant.

The library relied on the immunoSEQ multiplex PCR assay. Per the source publication's procedure: A statistical classification framework was built to diagnose cytomegalovirus status from the catalog of TCR beta chain sequences. The source is immuneACCESS, and TCRdb retained only in-frame sequences with V and J called. Part of the clones is not carried over; for the studies checked, unresolved V genes explain less than half of this, and the remainder is unexplained. V and J calls and clone size come straight from that table; D and trimming were deduced from the DNA. This sample has more than 85,000 clones in its table, and around 83% of those were observed once. Jointly, the top ten make up around 3.6% of the sample. The donors were included in the validation cohort of around 120 subjects, a group kept apart from the approximately 700-subject first cohort. The sequenced sample consisted of PBMCs. The TCR was taken from a woman between 18 and 29 years old in good health and CMV-seropositive.

DNA sequence: TGTGCCAGCGCGGGAGTCCACAATGAGCAGTTCTTC. This sequence encodes CASAGVHNEQFF. The rearranged segments are TRBV28 and TRBJ2-1, with 7 bases in between that match TRBD2. The CDR3 starts with the cysteine, ends with the phenylalanine, and has 12 residues. Of the read, only the CDR3 DNA is kept; its 36 bases are in frame from base 1. V is trimmed back by 8 bases and J by 5 bases, and the junction contains 3 bases that no gene match accounts for. The germline V gene yields MDHEN for CDR1 and SYDVKM for CDR2.